Listed below are T cell receptor beta chains from one sample, sequenced in a study of shared clonotypes between healthy human individuals. Only in-frame clones appear in the TCRdb table, and some are missing; sequencing was by immunoSEQ multiplex PCR. The table has approximately 980,000 clones, about three quarters seen once. Sequencing input: memory CD4+ T cells sorted from blood. These receptors originate from a man between 18 and 29 years old in good health. Each CDR3 is given with its conserved first and last residue. The order of the fields is CDR3 length, D gene, J gene, V gene, clone size, CDR3 protein, CDR3 DNA. D genes are given only for firm matches. Clone size appears in some rows only: once, few, many, or a class for an expanded clone.

15	TRBD1	TRBJ1-1	TRBV18	once	CASSPPNRGNTEAFF	TGTGCCAGCTCACCACCTAACAGGGGGAACACTGAAGCTTTCTTT
11	NA	TRBJ1-1	TRBV28	NA	CAIGRNTEAFF	TGTGCCATCGGTCGGAACACTGAAGCTTTCTTT
13	NA	TRBJ2-7	TRBV5-6	NA	CASSRLDMYEQYF	TGTGCCAGCAGCCGTTTGGACATGTACGAGCAGTACTTC
15	TRBD1	TRBJ2-3	TRBV5-6	NA	CASSFDYSRDSTQYF	TGTGCCAGCAGCTTCGATTACTCAAGGGACAGTACGCAGTATTTT
18	TRBD1	TRBJ2-5	TRBV10-3	NA	CAISVYPPSDRGIETQYF	TGTGCCATCAGTGTATACCCCCCCTCGGACAGGGGCATAGAGACCCAGTACTTC
12	TRBD1	TRBJ1-2	TRBV10-3	NA	CAISSGGIGYTF	TGTGCCATCAGCTCAGGGGGCATAGGCTACACCTTC
14	NA	TRBJ2-5	TRBV7-2	NA	CASSSGTYSETQYF	TGTGCCAGCAGCTCCGGGACCTACTCGGAGACCCAGTACTTC
14	TRBD1	TRBJ2-7	TRBV7-2	NA	CASNDRGSTYEQYF	TGTGCCAGCAATGACAGGGGGTCTACCTACGAGCAGTACTTC
12	TRBD1	TRBJ2-7	TRBV5-1	NA	CASSPTGGEQYF	TGCGCCAGCAGCCCTACAGGGGGCGAGCAGTACTTC
15	TRBD1	TRBJ2-7	TRBV28	NA	CASSFYSGQAYEQYF	TGTGCCAGCAGTTTCTATTCCGGACAGGCCTACGAGCAGTACTTC
15	NA	TRBJ1-4	TRBV7-2	NA	CASSPRTRRDEKLFF	TGTGCCAGCAGCCCGAGGACAAGGAGGGATGAAAAACTGTTTTTT
13	TRBD1	TRBJ1-4	TRBV19	NA	CASSQGAGEKLFF	TGTGCCAGTAGCCAGGGGGCTGGTGAAAAACTGTTTTTT
14	NA	TRBJ2-5	TRBV7-2	NA	CASSLGGSQETQYF	TGTGCCAGCAGCTTAGGGGGTAGCCAAGAGACCCAGTACTTC
15	NA	TRBJ2-3	TRBV7-3	NA	CASSPHQATKDTQYF	TGTGCCAGCAGCCCCCACCAAGCCACGAAAGATACGCAGTATTTT
15	NA	TRBJ1-2	TRBV11-2	once	CASSLEGGVNYGYTF	TGTGCCAGCAGCTTAGAAGGTGGCGTAAACTATGGCTACACCTTC
16	TRBD1	TRBJ2-1	TRBV9	NA	CASSPRGQGANNEQFF	TGTGCCAGCAGCCCCCGAGGGCAGGGGGCGAACAATGAGCAGTTCTTC
15	TRBD2	TRBJ2-3	TRBV28	NA	CASSRRGGARDTQYF	TGTGCCAGCAGCCGCCGCGGGGGGGCAAGAGATACGCAGTATTTT
15	NA	TRBJ1-2	TRBV28	few	CASSSPGRGGYGYTF	TGTGCCAGCAGTTCCCCAGGGAGGGGAGGCTATGGCTACACCTTC
15	NA	TRBJ1-1	TRBV28	NA	CASSPPNRVNTEAFF	TGTGCCAGCAGTCCCCCCAACAGGGTGAACACTGAAGCTTTCTTT
11	NA	TRBJ1-1	TRBV29-1	few	CNALTATEAFF	TGCAATGCCCTCACCGCCACTGAAGCTTTCTTT
15	NA	TRBJ2-1	TRBV6-5	few	CASSSLGTSYNEQFF	TGTGCCAGCAGTTCTCTCGGGACTTCCTACAATGAGCAGTTCTTC
14	TRBD1	TRBJ1-1	TRBV10-3	NA	CAISPGQVGTEAFF	TGTGCCATCAGCCCGGGACAGGTAGGAACTGAAGCTTTCTTT
14	NA	TRBJ2-1	TRBV5-1	NA	CASSLSTVGNEQFF	TGCGCCAGCAGCTTATCTACGGTAGGCAATGAGCAGTTCTTC
14	NA	TRBJ1-5	TRBV19	few	CASSIGQFNQPQHF	TGTGCCAGTAGTATAGGACAGTTCAATCAGCCCCAGCATTTT
15	TRBD2	TRBJ2-5	TRBV5-1	NA	CASSVGTSVQETQYF	TGCGCCAGCAGCGTAGGGACTAGCGTACAAGAGACCCAGTACTTC
15	NA	TRBJ2-4	TRBV6-5	NA	CASSTGGRAKNIQYF	TGTGCCAGCAGCACCGGAGGGAGGGCCAAAAACATTCAGTACTTC
15	NA	TRBJ1-5	TRBV11-2	NA	CASSLDPGVNQPQHF	TGTGCCAGCAGCTTAGATCCAGGGGTCAATCAGCCCCAGCATTTT
14	NA	TRBJ2-7	TRBV5-1	NA	CASSLFGGSYEQYF	TGCGCCAGCAGCTTGTTTGGGGGTTCCTACGAGCAGTACTTC
15	TRBD2	TRBJ2-1	TRBV7-8	NA	CASSSTGLAYNEQFF	TGTGCCAGCAGCTCGACGGGACTAGCCTACAATGAGCAGTTCTTC
11	NA	TRBJ2-1	TRBV7-9	once	CASSSREEQFF	TGTGCCAGCAGCTCGCGAGAGGAGCAGTTCTTC
12	NA	TRBJ2-7	TRBV30	NA	CAWSANVGEQYF	TGTGCCTGGAGTGCAAATGTGGGCGAGCAGTACTTC
16	TRBD2	TRBJ2-7	TRBV18	once	CASSPIAGKKTYEQYF	TGTGCCAGCTCACCGATAGCGGGGAAAAAGACCTACGAGCAGTACTTC
12	NA	TRBJ1-2	TRBV2	few	CASRPQLGGYTF	TGTGCCAGCAGACCACAATTGGGAGGCTACACCTTC
18	TRBD1	TRBJ2-1	TRBV2	once	CASSEYTGTALTYNEQFF	TGTGCCAGCAGTGAATATACCGGGACAGCCCTGACCTACAATGAGCAGTTCTTC
10	NA	TRBJ2-3	TRBV20-1	NA	CSAILDTQYF	TGCAGTGCTATTCTGGATACGCAGTATTTT
12	TRBD1	TRBJ2-5	TRBV30	once	CATTGGRETQYF	TGTGCCACGACAGGGGGCAGGGAGACCCAGTACTTC
16	TRBD2	TRBJ2-4	TRBV4-3	NA	CASSQGTSGAKNIQYF	TGCGCCAGCAGCCAAGGGACTAGCGGTGCCAAAAACATTCAGTACTTC
13	NA	TRBJ1-1	TRBV18	NA	CASSTGQNTEAFF	TGTGCCAGCTCCACGGGACAGAACACTGAAGCTTTCTTT
14	NA	TRBJ1-2	TRBV5-1	NA	CASSRDGNDYGYTF	TGCGCCAGCAGCCGGGACGGGAATGACTATGGCTACACCTTC
14	TRBD2	TRBJ2-7	TRBV6-5	NA	CASSYRTSGYEQYF	TGTGCCAGCAGTTACCGGACTAGCGGCTACGAGCAGTACTTC